This paragraph covers one TCR beta chain sequence. Since a much larger clone is just one base distant, this may be a read error. This entry is derived from a study of blood T cells in healthy people across ages. Germline V gene sequence: CDR1 SQVTM, CDR2 ANQGSEA. CDR3 length: 14 residues. Primers used in a second PCR of roughly 7 to 12 cycles were a sample-barcoded 5' primer and a J-beta primer mix. MiXCR, applied by TCRdb to the 5' RACE reads, yields one record per CDR3 protein. The top ten clones hold roughly 12% of a sample with fewer than 750,000 distinct CDR3 sequences, 40% to 65% of them seen once.

The chain joins TRBV29-1 to TRBJ2-5; D perhaps matches TRBD2 (5 bases). TRBJ2-7 explains the end of the DNA better; the J call may be wrong. The clonotype originates from a woman aged 80 or older in good health. The source material was blood. CDR3 sequence: CSATTGEGSGEQYF. The CDR3 region has the DNA TGCAGCGCTACTACTGGTGAGGGCTCCGGCGAGCAGTACTTC.